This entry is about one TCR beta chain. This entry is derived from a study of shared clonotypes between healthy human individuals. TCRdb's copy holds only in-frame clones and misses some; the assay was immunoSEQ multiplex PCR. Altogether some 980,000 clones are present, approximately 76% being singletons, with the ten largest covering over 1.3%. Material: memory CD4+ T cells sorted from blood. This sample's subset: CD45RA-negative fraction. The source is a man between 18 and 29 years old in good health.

The CDR3 bases are TGTGCCAGCAGCTTAACGTTAGTAAATGAGCAGTTCTTC. It codes for CASSLTLVNEQFF. The chain is built from TRBV7-9 and TRBJ2-1; D not resolved. The V gene's germline CDR1 is SEHNR and CDR2 FQNEAQ (reference sequence). The V and J ends lost 2 bases and 7 bases respectively, with 9 bases between them. CDR3 length equals 13 residues.